Each of the 8 T cell receptor beta chains below was sequenced from the same sample in a study of cytomegalovirus exposure and HLA in healthy donors. Researchers ran the PCR with 60 Vbeta and 13 Jbeta primers. Assay used: immunoSEQ multiplex PCR; TCRdb lists only in-frame clones, some missing. Of under 200,000 clones listed, approximately 80% are singletons. The sample taken for sequencing was PBMCs. These receptors all come from a male donor in good health and CMV-seropositive.

This chain links TRBV29-1 with TRBJ1-2; 8 positions match TRBD1. The V segment lost 6 bases and the J segment 2 bases; nucleotides outside the gene matches: 5. The germline gives CDR1 SQVTM, CDR2 ANQGSEA. The CDR3 has 13 residues. CDR3 coding DNA: TGCAGCGTCCGGACAGGGAGAAACTATGGCTACACCTTC. This encodes CSVRTGRNYGYTF.

A few counts support this clone. The chain uses TRBV6-5 and TRBJ1-1; D ambiguous. Trimming left V 2 bases short and J 1 base short, with 14 bases between. Germline CDR1 is MNHEY and CDR2 is SVGAGI. This CDR3 is built from 16 residues. CDR3 bases: TGTGCCAGCAGTTACAGACAAGCACCTGGGAACACTGAAGCTTTCTTT. It yields the protein CASSYRQAPGNTEAFF.

J is TRBJ1-1 and V is TRBV27; a possible D gene is TRBD1 (6 bases). The CDR3 sequence is 13 residues long. V lost 11 bases, J lost 2 bases, and 15 bases lay in between. CDR1 is MNHEY, CDR2 SMNVEV, per germline (reference sequence). CDR3: CAPSGGINTEAFF. The CDR3, as DNA: TGTGCCCCATCGGGGGGCATTAACACTGAAGCTTTCTTT.

V gene TRBV18 combines with J gene TRBJ2-2; 7 nucleotides agree with TRBD2. CDR1 KGHSH and CDR2 LQKENI come from the germline V gene. Germline trimming cut 2 bases from V and 1 base from J; bases unmatched to any gene: 4. CDR3 length equals 16 residues. CDR3 DNA sequence: TGTGCCAGCTCACCATCAGGGAGGGAGAACACCGGGGAGCTGTTTTTT. Its translation: CASSPSGRENTGELFF.

The rearrangement joins TRBV19 to TRBJ1-2; no reliable D call. Per germline, CDR1 LNHDA and CDR2 SQIVND (reference sequence). This CDR3 comprises 14 residues. V lost 5 bases, J lost 2 bases, and 12 bases lay in between. The DNA for the CDR3 is TGTGCCAGTAGTGCGAGAGGAATGAACTATGGCTACACCTTC. Its protein is CASSARGMNYGYTF.

The rearrangement links TRBV9 to TRBJ1-1; D ambiguous. Germline V CDR1 and CDR2: SGDLS, YYNGEE. This CDR3 has 15 amino acids. Trimming cost V 4 bases and J 5 bases, with 18 bases left between them. DNA of the CDR3: TGTGCCAGCAGCCCCCGGAGCTCCCGAGGAACTGAAGCTTTCTTT. Protein product: CASSPRSSRGTEAFF.

The CDR3 DNA follows: TGTGCCATCAGTGGAACTAGCGGGGGCCCACTGTCCACAGATACGCAGTATTTT. Translating it yields CAISGTSGGPLSTDTQYF. V is TRBV10-3 and J is TRBJ2-3; 11 bases align to TRBD2. CDR1 is ENHRY and CDR2 is SYGVKD in the germline V gene. The CDR3 is 18 amino acids. J gave up 2 bases and V 4 bases, and 11 bases lay outside the gene matches.

The genes are TRBV5-6 and TRBJ2-5; TRBD1 might be the D (6 bases). This CDR3 is built from 16 residues. Trimming removed 1 base at V and 7 bases at J, with 20 bases between. The V gene's germline CDR1 is SGHDT and CDR2 YYEEEE. CDR3 region: CASSLRGWAPPRTQYF. CDR3 DNA sequence: TGTGCCAGCAGCTTGAGGGGGTGGGCCCCTCCAAGGACCCAGTACTTC.